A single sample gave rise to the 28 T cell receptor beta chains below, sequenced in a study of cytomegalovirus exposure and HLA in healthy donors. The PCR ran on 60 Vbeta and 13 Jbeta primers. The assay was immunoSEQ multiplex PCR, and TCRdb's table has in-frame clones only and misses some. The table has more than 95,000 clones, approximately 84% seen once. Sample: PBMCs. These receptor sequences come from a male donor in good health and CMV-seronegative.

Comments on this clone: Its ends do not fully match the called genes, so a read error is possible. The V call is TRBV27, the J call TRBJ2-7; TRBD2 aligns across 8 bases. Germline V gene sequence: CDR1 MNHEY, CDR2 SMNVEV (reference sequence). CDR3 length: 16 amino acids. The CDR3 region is CASSVSTSGSTYEQYF. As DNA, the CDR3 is TGTGCCAGCAGTGTATCCACTAGCGGCTCGACCTACGAGCAGTACTTC.

The CDR3 sequence is CASSGQGAEKLFF. CDR3 bases: TGTGCCAGCAGTGGACAGGGGGCCGAAAAACTGTTTTTT. The chain carries TRBV6-1 and TRBJ1-4; 10 nucleotides line up with TRBD1. The CDR3 consists of 13 residues. Germline assignment: CDR1 MNHNS and CDR2 SASEGT. Trimming removed 4 bases from V and 8 bases from J; junction bases left unmatched: 1.

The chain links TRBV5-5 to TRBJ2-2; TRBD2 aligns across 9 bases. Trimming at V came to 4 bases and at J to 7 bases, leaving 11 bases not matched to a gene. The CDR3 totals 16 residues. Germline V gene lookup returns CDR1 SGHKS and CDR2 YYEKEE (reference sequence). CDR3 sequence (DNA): TGTGCCAGCAGCATTAGCGGGAGCCTGTGGCGCGGGGAGCTGTTTTTT. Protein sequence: CASSISGSLWRGELFF.

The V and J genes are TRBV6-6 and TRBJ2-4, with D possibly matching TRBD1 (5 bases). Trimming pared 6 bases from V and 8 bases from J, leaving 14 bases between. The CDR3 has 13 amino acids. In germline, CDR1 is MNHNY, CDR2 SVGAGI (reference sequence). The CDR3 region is CASRSDSRDIQYF. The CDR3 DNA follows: TGTGCCAGCAGATCCGACAGCCGGGACATTCAGTACTTC.

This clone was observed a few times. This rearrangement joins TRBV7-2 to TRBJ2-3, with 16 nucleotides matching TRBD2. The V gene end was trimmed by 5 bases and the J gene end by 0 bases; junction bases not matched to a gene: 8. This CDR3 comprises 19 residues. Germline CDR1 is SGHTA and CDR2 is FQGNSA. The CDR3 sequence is CASSGGLAGGRGSTDTQYF. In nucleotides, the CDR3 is TGTGCCAGCAGCGGGGGACTAGCGGGAGGGAGGGGTAGCACAGATACGCAGTATTTT.

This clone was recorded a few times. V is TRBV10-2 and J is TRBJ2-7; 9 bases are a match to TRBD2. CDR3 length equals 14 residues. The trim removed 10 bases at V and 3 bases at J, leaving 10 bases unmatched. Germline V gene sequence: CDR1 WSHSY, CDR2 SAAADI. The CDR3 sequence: CAISRGTSYYEQYF. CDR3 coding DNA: TGCGCCATCTCCCGAGGGACTAGCTACTACGAGCAGTACTTC.

Written as DNA, the CDR3 is TGTGCCAGCAGTGAAAGCTGGGGCGGGATGAATGAGCAGTTCTTC. Translated, it gives CASSESWGGMNEQFF. The chain uses TRBV6-1 and TRBJ2-1; a weak D match, TRBD2 (6 bases). CDR1 is MNHNS, CDR2 SASEGT, per germline. The V end was cut by 2 bases, the J end by 7 bases, with 15 bases between. The CDR3 spans 15 residues.

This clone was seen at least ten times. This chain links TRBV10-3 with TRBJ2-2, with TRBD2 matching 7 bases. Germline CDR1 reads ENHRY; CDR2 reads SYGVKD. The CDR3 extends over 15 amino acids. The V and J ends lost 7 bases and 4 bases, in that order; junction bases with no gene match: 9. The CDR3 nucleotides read TGTGCCATCACAACCGGGCGGGGGTCCACCGGGGAGCTGTTTTTT. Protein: CAITTGRGSTGELFF.

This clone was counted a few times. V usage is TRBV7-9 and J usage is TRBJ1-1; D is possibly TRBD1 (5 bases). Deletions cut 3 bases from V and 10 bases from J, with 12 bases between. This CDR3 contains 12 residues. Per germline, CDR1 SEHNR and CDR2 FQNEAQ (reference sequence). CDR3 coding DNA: TGTGCCAGCAGCTTCACTCCAGGGATAGCTTTCTTT. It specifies CASSFTPGIAFF.

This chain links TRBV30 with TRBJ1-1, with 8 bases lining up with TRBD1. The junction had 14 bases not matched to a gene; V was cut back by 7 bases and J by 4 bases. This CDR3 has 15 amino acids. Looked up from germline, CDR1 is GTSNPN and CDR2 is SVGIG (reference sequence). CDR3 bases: TGTGCCTTCACATCGTGGACAGGGAGGGGCACTGAAGCTTTCTTT. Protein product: CAFTSWTGRGTEAFF.

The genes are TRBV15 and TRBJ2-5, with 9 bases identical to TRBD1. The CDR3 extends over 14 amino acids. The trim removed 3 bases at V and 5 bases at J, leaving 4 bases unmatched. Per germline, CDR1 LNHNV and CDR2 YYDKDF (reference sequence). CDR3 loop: CATSRPTGGETQYF. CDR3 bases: TGTGCCACCAGCAGGCCTACAGGGGGCGAGACCCAGTACTTC.

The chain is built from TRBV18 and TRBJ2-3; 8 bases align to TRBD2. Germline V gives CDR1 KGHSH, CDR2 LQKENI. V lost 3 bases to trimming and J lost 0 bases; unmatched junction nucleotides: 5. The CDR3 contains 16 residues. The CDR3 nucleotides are TGTGCCAGCTCACCCCAGATAGCGGGAAGCACAGATACGCAGTATTTT. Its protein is CASSPQIAGSTDTQYF.

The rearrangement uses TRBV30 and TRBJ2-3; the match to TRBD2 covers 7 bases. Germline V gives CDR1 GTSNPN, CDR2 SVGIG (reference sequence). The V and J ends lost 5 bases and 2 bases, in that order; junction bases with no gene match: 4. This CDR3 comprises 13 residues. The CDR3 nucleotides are TGTGCCTGGTCAAGCGGGACCACAGATACGCAGTATTTT. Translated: CAWSSGTTDTQYF.

CDR3: CTSSPASGGSSTDTQYF. The CDR3 DNA is TGCACCAGCAGCCCTGCGAGCGGGGGTTCTAGCACAGATACGCAGTATTTT. The rearrangement links TRBV1 to TRBJ2-3; the D call of TRBD2 is as the table states it, not checked on the DNA. TRBV1 is described as a pseudogene. This CDR3 comprises 17 residues.

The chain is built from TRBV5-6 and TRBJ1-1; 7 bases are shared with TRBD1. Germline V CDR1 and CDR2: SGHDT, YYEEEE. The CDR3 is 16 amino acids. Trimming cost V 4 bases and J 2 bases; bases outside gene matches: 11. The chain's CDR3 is CASSLVGGQLNTEAFF. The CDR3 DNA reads TGTGCCAGCAGCCTGGTGGGGGGACAGCTTAACACTGAAGCTTTCTTT.

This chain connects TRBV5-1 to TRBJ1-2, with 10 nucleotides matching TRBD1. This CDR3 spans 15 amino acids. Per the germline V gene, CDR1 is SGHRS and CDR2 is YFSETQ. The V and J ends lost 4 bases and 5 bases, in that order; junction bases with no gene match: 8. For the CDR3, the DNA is TGCGCCAGCAGCGTTGGGACAGGGGAGGGTTATGGCTACACCTTC. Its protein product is CASSVGTGEGYGYTF.

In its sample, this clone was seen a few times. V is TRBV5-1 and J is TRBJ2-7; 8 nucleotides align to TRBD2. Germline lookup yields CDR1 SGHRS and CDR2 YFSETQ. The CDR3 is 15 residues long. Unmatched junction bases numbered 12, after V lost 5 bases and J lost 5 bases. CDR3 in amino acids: CASSYIGTSPHEQYF. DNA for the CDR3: TGCGCCAGCAGTTACATCGGGACTAGTCCCCACGAGCAGTACTTC.

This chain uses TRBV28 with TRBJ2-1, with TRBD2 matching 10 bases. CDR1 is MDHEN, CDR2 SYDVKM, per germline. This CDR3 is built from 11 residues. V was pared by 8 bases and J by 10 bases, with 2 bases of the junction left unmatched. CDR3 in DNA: TGTGCCAGCGAGGGACTAGCGGAGCAGTTCTTC. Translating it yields CASEGLAEQFF.

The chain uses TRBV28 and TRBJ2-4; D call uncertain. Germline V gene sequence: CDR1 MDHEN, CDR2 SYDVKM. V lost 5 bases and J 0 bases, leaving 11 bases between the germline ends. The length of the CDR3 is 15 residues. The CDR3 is CASSVPSGAKNIQYF. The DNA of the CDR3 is TGTGCCAGCAGTGTACCCAGTGGAGCCAAAAACATTCAGTACTTC.

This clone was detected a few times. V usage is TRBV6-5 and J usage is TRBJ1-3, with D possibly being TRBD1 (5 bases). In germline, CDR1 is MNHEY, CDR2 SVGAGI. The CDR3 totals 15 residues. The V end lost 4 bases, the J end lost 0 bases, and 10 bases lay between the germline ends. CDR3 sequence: CASSLDIRSGNTIYF. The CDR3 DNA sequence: TGTGCCAGCAGTTTGGACATACGCTCTGGAAACACCATATATTTT.

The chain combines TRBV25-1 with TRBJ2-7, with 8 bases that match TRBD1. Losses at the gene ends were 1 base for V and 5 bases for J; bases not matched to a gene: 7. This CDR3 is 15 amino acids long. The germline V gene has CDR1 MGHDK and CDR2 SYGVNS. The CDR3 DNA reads TGTGCCAGCAGTGAATCTTGGACAGGGTGGCACGAGCAGTACTTC. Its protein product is CASSESWTGWHEQYF.

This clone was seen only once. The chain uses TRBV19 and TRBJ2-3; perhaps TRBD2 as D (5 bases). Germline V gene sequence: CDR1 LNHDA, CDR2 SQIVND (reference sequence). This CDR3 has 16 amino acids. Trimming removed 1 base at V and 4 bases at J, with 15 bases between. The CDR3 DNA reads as TGTGCCAGTAGTATAGGAGTAAGTCGCGGGCCAGATACGCAGTATTTT. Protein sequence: CASSIGVSRGPDTQYF. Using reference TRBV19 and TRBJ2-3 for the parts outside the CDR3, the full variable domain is DGGITQSPKYLFRKEGQNVTLSCEQNLNHDAMYWYRQDPGQGLRLIYYSQIVNDFQKGDIAEGYSVSREKKESFPLTVTSAQKNPTAFYLCASSIGVSRGPDTQYFGPGTRLTVL.

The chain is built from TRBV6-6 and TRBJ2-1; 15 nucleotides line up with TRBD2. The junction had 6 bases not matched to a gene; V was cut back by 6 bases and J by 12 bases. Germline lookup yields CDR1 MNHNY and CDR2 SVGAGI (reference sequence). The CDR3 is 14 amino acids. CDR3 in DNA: TGTGCCAGCAGCCGGACTAGCGGGGGGGTTGGGCAGTTCTTC. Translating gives CASSRTSGGVGQFF.

CDR3 DNA sequence: TGTGCCAGCAGCTTAGGGCGGGGGATTCAGCCCCAGCATTTT. Its protein product is CASSLGRGIQPQHF. V is TRBV7-2 and J is TRBJ1-5; a possible D gene is TRBD1 (5 bases). The V gene lost 1 base and the J gene lost 6 bases, with 10 bases spanning the gap. CDR1 is SGHTA, CDR2 FQGNSA, per germline. The length of the CDR3 is 14 residues.

In DNA form, the CDR3 reads TGCGCCAGCAGCTCCTCACATGGGGGGGACACCATATATTTT. This encodes CASSSSHGGDTIYF. The V call is TRBV5-1, the J call TRBJ1-3; a possible D gene is TRBD1 (5 bases). The CDR3 consists of 14 residues. Trimming removed 3 bases from V and 8 bases from J, with 15 bases in between. Germline CDR1 and CDR2: SGHRS and YFSETQ.

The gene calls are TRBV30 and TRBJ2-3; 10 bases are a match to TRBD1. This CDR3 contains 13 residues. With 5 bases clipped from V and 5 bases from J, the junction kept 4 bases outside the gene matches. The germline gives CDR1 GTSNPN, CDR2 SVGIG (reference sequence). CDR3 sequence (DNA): TGTGCCTGGGACAGGGGGCAAGAAGATACGCAGTATTTT. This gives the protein CAWDRGQEDTQYF. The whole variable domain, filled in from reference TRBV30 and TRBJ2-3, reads SQTIHQWPATLVQPVGSPLSLECTVEGTSNPNLYWYRQAAGRGLQLLFYSVGIGQISSEVPQNLSASRPQDRQFILSSKKLLLSDSGFYLCAWDRGQEDTQYFGPGTRLTVL.

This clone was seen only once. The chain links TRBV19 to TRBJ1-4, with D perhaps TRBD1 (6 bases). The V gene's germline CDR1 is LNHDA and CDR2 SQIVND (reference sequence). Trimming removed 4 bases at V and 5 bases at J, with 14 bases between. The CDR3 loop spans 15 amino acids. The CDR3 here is CASSTGAGWNEKLFF. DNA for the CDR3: TGTGCCAGTAGTACAGGGGCAGGATGGAATGAAAAACTGTTTTTT.

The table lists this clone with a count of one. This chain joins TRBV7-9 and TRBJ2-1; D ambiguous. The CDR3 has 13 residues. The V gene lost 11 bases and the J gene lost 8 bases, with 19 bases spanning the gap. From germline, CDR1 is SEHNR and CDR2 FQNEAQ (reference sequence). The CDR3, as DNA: TGTGCCCACTCCTCGGGTAGCACGCATGAGCAGTTCTTC. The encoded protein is CAHSSGSTHEQFF.